What follows is one T cell receptor (beta chain) and its context. The CDR3 sequence is 15 residues long. V was clipped by 2 bases and J by 8 bases, with 16 bases between them. CDR1 and CDR2 from the germline V gene are LGHNA and YSLEER. These data originate in a study of shared clonotypes between healthy human individuals. Each replicate PCR on the sorted subsets used 200 to 250 ng DNA (roughly 30,000 T cell genomes). Per the original data handling: In the immunoSEQ data, sequences were junction-only and lacked quality scores, so filtering differed. Data came from immunoSEQ multiplex PCR; TCRdb stores just in-frame clones and leaves some out. V, J and clone size are those of that table, while D and trimming were read from the DNA. The sample has under 1,100,000 clones; about 74% are singletons.

This chain links TRBV4-3 with TRBJ2-1; maybe TRBD2 (5 bases). Sample: memory CD4+ T cells sorted from blood. Subset: CD45RA-negative fraction. The source is a man aged 18 to 29 in good health. In DNA form, the CDR3 reads TGCGCCAGCAGCCAACGTTCTCTAGCACGCGATGAGCAGTTCTTC. Translating gives CASSQRSLARDEQFF.